This T cell receptor beta chain was identified in a study of a mutant IDH1 vaccine in newly diagnosed glioma. Stated time point: week 23, last vaccination. Every single dose of the vaccine, 300 ug of mutant IDH1 20-mer peptide, came with topical imiquimod. CDR1 is MDHEN and CDR2 is SYDVKM in the germline V gene. Trimming shortened V by 5 bases and J by 3 bases, and 19 bases separated the two germline ends. The CDR3 runs 16 residues. The assay was immunoSEQ multiplex PCR, and TCRdb's table has in-frame clones only and misses some. The table has 9,500 to 12,000 clones, approximately 89% seen once. General study points: Altogether, 85% to 95% of patients exhibited vaccine-induced immune responses.

Regarding this clone: Its target is not known.

The chain uses TRBV28 and TRBJ1-2; D gene ambiguous. The clonotype comes from a woman between 40 and 55 years old with glioma. Some clones in this sample may be carry-over from other donors' samples. Source: PBMCs, taken from a glioma patient whose treatment included an IDH1 peptide vaccine. The CDR3 region has the DNA TGTGCCAGCAGTCCAATGCACCGGACCGAGGACTATGGCTACACCTTC. It specifies CASSPMHRTEDYGYTF.